Below, one T cell receptor beta chain is given with its context. Its antigen has not been determined. No per-base quality is available; no much larger clone lies one base away. Reading the germline V gene gives CDR1 KGHDR and CDR2 SFDVKD. Its CDR3 holds 15 amino acids, cysteine through phenylalanine. Only the CDR3 DNA is retained, 45 bases long and in frame from the first base. The germline V end is reduced by 3 bases and the J end by 4 bases; junction bases left unmatched: 3. RNA was extracted with the RNeasy kit and roughly 0.45 to 1 ug was reverse transcribed using random hexamers. TCR beta CDR3 regions were amplified with the immunoSEQ multiplex PCR assay covering 54 Vbeta and 13 Jbeta segments. PCR amplification bias was corrected using a synthetic template baseline for primer optimization and computational correction. In the source study's methods: Reads were annotated to V, D and J genes according to IMGT and were analyzed with immunoSEQ Analyzer, with only productive sequences retained. To calculate clonality, Shannon entropy was normalized by log2 of the number of productive unique sequences and then subtracted from one. For each patient and control, public and private clones were evaluated among the 100 most prevalent clones. Susac-specific clones were defined as absent from healthy and MS cohorts, about 1,000 published viral clones and other ImmuneACCESS disease sequences. Clones were called with MiXCR by TCRdb after fastp trimmed the public reads at Q25, and only in-frame beta chains were retained. Rows matching on CDR3 protein sequence are summarized as one entry with the most common DNA and genes. The V and J calls come from TCRdb's annotation, not from the publication. This sample lists under 200,000 distinct CDR3 sequences; 85% to 95% were detected once. Jointly, the top ten make up 0.08% to 0.11% of the sample.

Peripheral blood CD8+ and CD4+ T cells from healthy donors, Susac syndrome patients and multiple sclerosis patients were profiled using high-throughput TCR beta sequencing. The healthy donors served as controls matched for age and sex. CD8+ TEMRA cells were enriched by FACS, while bulk CD8+ and CD4+ T cells were purified by magnetic negative isolation. Blood was drawn into EDTA tubes, processed within 24 hours, and PBMCs were isolated by density gradient centrifugation. PBMCs destined for TCR sequencing were cryopreserved in liquid nitrogen and later thawed in a 37 °C water bath. Purity of sorted or isolated CD4+, CD8+ and CD8+ TEMRA cells was at least 90%. The record originates from a study of CD8 T cells in Susac syndrome (dated by TCRdb to about 2019). In the study overall: Whether CD8+ T cell activation and differentiation in Susac syndrome was antigen driven was tested using repertoire sequencing. Broader findings and caveats from the paper: The number of individuals in the TCR sequencing and HLA analysis was acknowledged as relatively small.

The source material was CD4+ T cells from PBMCs. The chain couples TRBV24-1 to TRBJ1-5; 9 bases in the middle match TRBD1. The receptor's source is a human donor in good health. CDR3 region: CATSDTGGVNQPQHF. DNA sequence: TGTGCCACCAGTGATACAGGGGGCGTTAATCAGCCCCAGCATTTT.